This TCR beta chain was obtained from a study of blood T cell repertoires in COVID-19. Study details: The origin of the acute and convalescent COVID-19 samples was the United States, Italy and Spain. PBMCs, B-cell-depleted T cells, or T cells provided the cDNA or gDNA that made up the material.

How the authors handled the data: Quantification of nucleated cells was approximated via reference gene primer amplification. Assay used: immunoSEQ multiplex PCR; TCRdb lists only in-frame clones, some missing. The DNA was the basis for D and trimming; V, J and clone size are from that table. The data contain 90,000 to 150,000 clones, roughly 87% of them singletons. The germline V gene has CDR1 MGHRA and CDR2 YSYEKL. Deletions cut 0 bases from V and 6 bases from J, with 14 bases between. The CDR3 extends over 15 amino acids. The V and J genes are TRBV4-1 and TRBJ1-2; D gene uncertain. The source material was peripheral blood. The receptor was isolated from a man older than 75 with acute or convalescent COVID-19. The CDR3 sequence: CASSQDRPGLDGYTF. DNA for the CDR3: TGCGCCAGCAGCCAAGATAGGCCCGGACTGGATGGCTACACCTTC.